What follows are 30 T cell receptor beta chains derived from one specimen sequenced in a study of T cells in localized non-small cell lung cancer. Produced via immunoSEQ multiplex PCR; TCRdb's table is partial and in-frame only. The top ten hold roughly 2.5% of the sample, which has tens of thousands of clones, around 83% seen once. The sample in question was PBMCs, obtained before any cancer treatment. These receptors all come from a man between 35 and 75 years old with stage II lung adenocarcinoma.

The chain is built from TRBV6-5 and TRBJ2-1, with a weak D call TRBD1 (5 bases). The V end lost 10 bases, the J end lost 9 bases, and 13 bases lay between the germline ends. The germline V gene encodes CDR1 MNHEY and CDR2 SVGAGI. CDR3 size: 11 residues. The CDR3 nucleotides are TGTGCCACTTCAGGGTCCCCTGAGCAGTTCTTC. It specifies CATSGSPEQFF.

This clone occurred a few times. This rearrangement joins TRBV6-1 to TRBJ1-1; D unclear. V lost 0 bases, J lost 6 bases, and 8 bases lay in between. Germline V CDR1 and CDR2: MNHNS, SASEGT. There are 13 residues in the CDR3. CDR3 in amino acids: CASSEAGRAEAFF. The CDR3 DNA reads as TGTGCCAGCAGTGAAGCAGGGAGGGCTGAAGCTTTCTTT.

The genes are TRBV20-1 and TRBJ2-1; no reliable D call. This CDR3 is built from 10 residues. Trimming left V 5 bases short and J 9 bases short, with 8 bases between. Germline CDR1 DFQATT, CDR2 SNEGSKA (reference sequence). CDR3 nucleotide sequence: TGCAGTGCTTCTGTGGGTGAGCAGTTCTTC. This encodes CSASVGEQFF.

The V gene is TRBV2, the J gene TRBJ1-1; TRBD1 is a possible D gene (6 bases). The CDR3 is 14 amino acids. Trimming left V 7 bases short and J 3 bases short, with 15 bases between. Germline V CDR1 and CDR2: SNHLY, FYNNEI. CDR3 region: CASMARGLDTEAFF. DNA of the CDR3: TGTGCCAGCATGGCCAGGGGTTTGGACACTGAAGCTTTCTTT.

The chain joins TRBV5-1 to TRBJ1-2, with D unclear. The CDR3 runs 15 residues. The V gene lost 2 bases and the J gene lost 1 base, with 12 bases spanning the gap. CDR1 and CDR2 (germline): SGHRS, YFSETQ. Here the CDR3 DNA reads TGCGCCAGCAGCTTCTCCTCCTCCCGTAACTATGGCTACACCTTC. This encodes CASSFSSSRNYGYTF. Using reference TRBV5-1 and TRBJ1-2 for the parts outside the CDR3, the full variable domain is KAGVTQTPRYLIKTRGQQVTLSCSPISGHRSVSWYQQTPGQGLQFLFEYFSETQRNKGNFPGRFSGRQFSNSRSEMNVSTLELGDSALYLCASSFSSSRNYGYTFGSGTRLTVV.

The V gene is TRBV30, the J gene TRBJ1-2, with 8 bases fitting TRBD1. The length of the CDR3 is 18 residues. Germline V gene sequence: CDR1 GTSNPN, CDR2 SVGIG (reference sequence). The V segment lost 0 bases and the J segment 2 bases; nucleotides outside the gene matches: 14. CDR3 nucleotide sequence: TGTGCCTGGAGTGTACGGGCCGGGACAGGAGCCCCCAACTATGGCTACACCTTC. Its protein product is CAWSVRAGTGAPNYGYTF. The variable domain in full, completed from reference TRBV30 and TRBJ1-2, reads SQTIHQWPATLVQPVGSPLSLECTVEGTSNPNLYWYRQAAGRGLQLLFYSVGIGQISSEVPQNLSASRPQDRQFILSSKKLLLSDSGFYLCAWSVRAGTGAPNYGYTFGSGTRLTVV.

The genes are TRBV6-1 and TRBJ1-2; 7 positions match TRBD1. V lost 5 bases, J lost 2 bases, and 5 bases stayed unmatched. CDR3 length: 14 residues. The V gene's germline CDR1 is MNHNS and CDR2 SASEGT. In nucleotides, the CDR3 is TGTGCCAGCAGTACAAACAGGGGCAACTATGGCTACACCTTC. Translation gives CASSTNRGNYGYTF.

This clone has just one count. V is TRBV6-5 and J is TRBJ2-7; tentative D call: TRBD1 (6 bases). The V end was cut by 4 bases, the J end by 3 bases, with 10 bases between. This CDR3 is 13 amino acids long. The germline V gene encodes CDR1 MNHEY and CDR2 SVGAGI. The CDR3 nucleotides read TGTGCCAGCAGTTTAGGACAGAGCTACGAGCAGTACTTC. Translating it yields CASSLGQSYEQYF.

The chain couples TRBV4-2 to TRBJ1-4, with a tentative D call TRBD1 (5 bases). This CDR3 is 16 amino acids long. Trimming removed 0 bases at V and 3 bases at J, with 11 bases between. The V gene's germline CDR1 is LGHNA and CDR2 YNFKEQ. The CDR3 loop is CASSQELLGANEKLFF. CDR3 DNA: TGTGCCAGCAGCCAAGAACTTCTGGGGGCTAATGAAAAACTGTTTTTT.

This sequence joins TRBV4-1 and TRBJ1-1; 7 bases fit TRBD1. V shed 1 base, J shed 4 bases, and the junction held 9 bases outside the gene matches. CDR1 and CDR2 (germline): MGHRA, YSYEKL. CDR3 size: 16 residues. CDR3 protein: CASSQGRGQAFTEAFF. As DNA, the CDR3 is TGCGCCAGCAGCCAAGGGCGCGGACAGGCTTTCACTGAAGCTTTCTTT.

J is TRBJ1-1 and V is TRBV29-1; a possible D gene is TRBD1 (5 bases). The germline V gene encodes CDR1 SQVTM and CDR2 ANQGSEA. The CDR3 is made up of 13 amino acids. Trimming took off 4 bases at V and 0 bases at J, with 9 bases between the two ends. The CDR3 nucleotides are TGCAGCGTTGGGGGGGTCCTGAACACTGAAGCTTTCTTT. This codes for CSVGGVLNTEAFF.

The rearrangement uses TRBV4-2 and TRBJ2-7, with TRBD1 matching over 7 bases. The V segment lost 4 bases and the J segment 3 bases; nucleotides outside the gene matches: 3. CDR3 length: 13 residues. Germline CDR1 reads LGHNA; CDR2 reads YNFKEQ. The CDR3 DNA follows: TGTGCCAGCAGCCCCGACAGGGTCTACGAGCAGTACTTC. Translation: CASSPDRVYEQYF.

The chain is built from TRBV9 and TRBJ2-3, with 7 bases fitting TRBD2. The V gene end was trimmed by 2 bases and the J gene end by 2 bases; junction bases not matched to a gene: 5. This CDR3 spans 15 amino acids. In germline, CDR1 is SGDLS, CDR2 YYNGEE. The CDR3 loop reads CASSVRGDLTDTQYF. In DNA form, the CDR3 reads TGTGCCAGCAGCGTCCGGGGGGACCTCACAGATACGCAGTATTTT.

The chain combines TRBV5-1 with TRBJ2-2, with D possibly matching TRBD1 (5 bases). From germline, CDR1 is SGHRS and CDR2 YFSETQ. Trimming took 1 base from V and 1 from J, leaving 8 bases between them. The CDR3 spans 15 residues. CDR3 in DNA: TGCGCCAGCAGCTTGAGGCAGGGGAACACCGGGGAGCTGTTTTTT. This sequence encodes CASSLRQGNTGELFF.

This clone was detected only a few times. CDR3 region: CASSLPGEDTEAFF. Written as DNA, the CDR3 is TGCGCCAGCAGCTTGCCAGGGGAGGACACTGAAGCTTTCTTT. The genes are TRBV5-1 and TRBJ1-1; tentatively, D is TRBD1 (6 bases). Per germline, CDR1 SGHRS and CDR2 YFSETQ. Deletions cut 1 base from V and 3 bases from J, with 10 bases between. The CDR3 loop spans 14 amino acids.

The CDR3 bases are TGTGCCAGCAGCTTGAGCGAGAGCTCCTACAATGAGCAGTTCTTC. Amino acid sequence: CASSLSESSYNEQFF. The rearrangement joins TRBV5-5 to TRBJ2-1; D unresolved. Germline values: CDR1 SGHKS, CDR2 YYEKEE (reference sequence). The CDR3 has 15 residues. V lost 1 base and J 0 bases, leaving 8 bases between the germline ends.

The rearrangement uses TRBV28 and TRBJ2-7; D is possibly TRBD1 or TRBD2 (5 bases each). V dropped 3 bases and J dropped 8 bases, with 17 bases sitting between them. Per the germline V gene, CDR1 is MDHEN and CDR2 is SYDVKM. The CDR3 loop spans 14 amino acids. The DNA for the CDR3 is TGTGCCAGCAGTTTGCCCACCCCCGGGGCCAAGCAGTACTTC. The encoded protein is CASSLPTPGAKQYF. The variable domain in full, with the rest retrieved from reference TRBV28 and TRBJ2-7, is DVKVTQSSRYLVKRTGEKVFLECVQDMDHENMFWYRQDPGLGLRLIYFSYDVKMKEKGDIPEGYSVSREKKERFSLILESASTNQTSMYLCASSLPTPGAKQYFGPGTRLTVT.

This rearrangement joins TRBV19 to TRBJ1-5; D remains ambiguous. Germline lookup yields CDR1 LNHDA and CDR2 SQIVND (reference sequence). V shed 2 bases and J shed 4 bases, with 9 bases lying between them. The CDR3 is made up of 14 amino acids. CDR3 sequence reads: CASSIRLGNQPQHF. CDR3 nucleotides: TGTGCCAGTAGTATACGCTTGGGGAATCAGCCCCAGCATTTT.

The chain couples TRBV18 to TRBJ2-7; 7 bases fit TRBD2. The CDR3 length is 15 residues. Germline V CDR1 and CDR2: KGHSH, LQKENI. The V and J ends lost 5 bases and 0 bases, in that order; junction bases with no gene match: 7. The DNA for the CDR3 is TGTGCCAGCTCATCCCTAGGCGGGGGCTCCTACGAGCAGTACTTC. Protein: CASSSLGGGSYEQYF.

This clone was picked up a small number of times. The rearrangement uses TRBV5-6 and TRBJ2-1, with D tentatively TRBD2 (6 bases). Per germline, CDR1 SGHDT and CDR2 YYEEEE. The CDR3 sequence is 14 residues long. Trimming pared 4 bases from V and 3 bases from J, leaving 11 bases between. CDR3 amino acids: CASSPYGGYNEQFF. DNA of the CDR3: TGTGCCAGCAGCCCCTACGGGGGCTACAATGAGCAGTTCTTC.

This clone was observed once. The chain uses TRBV5-4 and TRBJ2-5, with 8 bases identical to TRBD1. CDR1 and CDR2 (germline): SGHNT, YYREEE (reference sequence). J was trimmed by 7 bases and V by 4 bases; bases with no gene match: 12. CDR3 length: 15 residues. CDR3 nucleotides: TGTGCCAGCAGCACGGGACAGGTCGCCGAGGGGACCCAGTACTTC. Amino acid sequence: CASSTGQVAEGTQYF.

The chain links TRBV5-1 to TRBJ2-1, with a possible D match to TRBD1 (6 bases). Deletions cut 0 bases from V and 9 bases from J, with 16 bases between. Germline CDR1 reads SGHRS; CDR2 reads YFSETQ. The CDR3 covers 15 residues. The CDR3 loop is CASSLESGTSLEQFF. CDR3 DNA sequence: TGCGCCAGCAGCTTGGAGTCCGGGACATCGCTTGAGCAGTTCTTC.

Written as DNA, the CDR3 is TGTGCCAGCAGTCAGATTTCAGATACGCAGTATTTT. It translates to CASSQISDTQYF. The chain combines TRBV2 with TRBJ2-3, with D hard to call. Trimming took off 5 bases at V and 4 bases at J, with 7 bases between the two ends. Per the germline V gene, CDR1 is SNHLY and CDR2 is FYNNEI. The CDR3 consists of 12 residues.

The genes are TRBV6-1 and TRBJ1-2; tentative D call: TRBD1 (5 bases). The V end was cut by 1 base, the J end by 8 bases, with 14 bases between. Germline CDR1 reads MNHNS; CDR2 reads SASEGT. The CDR3 has 14 amino acids. The CDR3 DNA follows: TGTGCCAGCAGTGAAGACGGGGGAGGGGAGGGCTACACCTTC. Amino acid sequence: CASSEDGGGEGYTF.

This chain joins TRBV5-4 and TRBJ2-5, with D tentatively TRBD1 or TRBD2 (5 bases each). The CDR3 consists of 15 residues. Germline assignment: CDR1 SGHNT and CDR2 YYREEE (reference sequence). Trimming took off 0 bases at V and 3 bases at J, with 12 bases between the two ends. The CDR3 DNA is TGTGCCAGCAGCTTGGAAGGGGACCGGAAAGAGACCCAGTACTTC. Its protein is CASSLEGDRKETQYF.

The rearrangement joins TRBV2 to TRBJ1-4, with D unresolved. V was pared by 7 bases and J by 0 bases, with 6 bases between. The CDR3 has 13 residues. The germline CDR1 and CDR2 sequences are SNHLY and FYNNEI. CDR3 bases: TGTGCCAGCACCGGGACAACTAATGAAAAACTGTTTTTT. Translating it yields CASTGTTNEKLFF.

The CDR3 coding sequence is TGTGCCAGCAGCCAAGTAGCTAGCGGGGGGGCCCGTACCGGGGAGCTGTTTTTT. Encoded protein: CASSQVASGGARTGELFF. The chain carries TRBV4-2 and TRBJ2-2, with 12 nucleotides matching TRBD2. The CDR3 sequence is 18 residues long. V was pared by 1 base and J by 5 bases, with 8 bases of the junction left unmatched. Germline loops: CDR1 LGHNA, CDR2 YNFKEQ.

The V call is TRBV6-6, the J call TRBJ1-6, with a weak D call TRBD1 (5 bases). Trimming shortened V by 5 bases and J by 9 bases, and 17 bases separated the two germline ends. CDR3 length equals 15 residues. The germline CDR1 and CDR2 sequences are MNHNY and SVGAGI (reference sequence). The CDR3 nucleotides are TGTGCCAGCAGTCAGGGCCAAGGGGAAGGTTCACCCCTCCACTTT. This translates into CASSQGQGEGSPLHF.

In this sample, this clone turned up once. This chain joins TRBV4-2 and TRBJ1-6; 7 bases line up with TRBD1. J gave up 7 bases and V 2 bases, and 5 bases lay outside the gene matches. CDR1 and CDR2 from the germline V gene are LGHNA and YNFKEQ. The CDR3 length is 15 residues. The CDR3 loop reads CASSQQDRFNSPLHF. The CDR3 DNA follows: TGTGCCAGCAGCCAACAGGACAGGTTCAATTCACCCCTCCACTTT.

The chain uses TRBV9 and TRBJ1-4; D remains ambiguous. Germline values: CDR1 SGDLS, CDR2 YYNGEE. V was trimmed by 0 bases and J by 6 bases, leaving 15 bases between them. The CDR3 sequence is 16 residues long. The CDR3 DNA is TGTGCCAGCAGCGTAGTGTCGCCAGACGGAGATGAAAAACTGTTTTTT. Protein: CASSVVSPDGDEKLFF.